A single sample gave rise to the 20 T cell receptor beta chains below, sequenced in a study of blood T cell repertoires in COVID-19. The data were produced by immunoSEQ multiplex PCR, yet TCRdb's version contains in-frame clones alone and is incomplete. Of some 100,000 clones in the sample, roughly 92% were seen once. The sample consisted of peripheral blood. These receptors were obtained from a woman aged 55-75 years with active COVID-19.

The chain links TRBV5-1 to TRBJ2-2, with 9 bases lining up with TRBD1. CDR1 and CDR2 from the germline V gene are SGHRS and YFSETQ. Trimming removed 0 bases from V and 1 base from J; junction bases left unmatched: 10. The CDR3 spans 19 residues. This chain's CDR3 is CASSLVLRRQGENTGELFF. Written as DNA, the CDR3 is TGCGCCAGCAGCTTGGTCCTCCGACGACAGGGGGAGAACACCGGGGAGCTGTTTTTT.

The rearrangement links TRBV6-1 to TRBJ2-4, with a weak D call TRBD2 (5 bases). The CDR3 has 19 amino acids. The germline V gene has CDR1 MNHNS and CDR2 SASEGT. V dropped 3 bases and J dropped 1 base, with 22 bases sitting between them. The chain's CDR3 is CASSERVGAPRGAKNIQYF. CDR3 bases: TGTGCCAGCAGTGAGCGGGTAGGCGCGCCCCGCGGGGCCAAAAACATTCAGTACTTC.

V and J are TRBV7-2 and TRBJ2-5; 12 bases match TRBD2. Germline lookup yields CDR1 SGHTA and CDR2 FQGNSA. The V segment lost 1 base and the J segment 2 bases; nucleotides outside the gene matches: 5. There are 17 residues in the CDR3. CDR3 region: CASSLGLLAGGQETQYF. CDR3 bases: TGTGCCAGCAGCTTAGGGCTCCTAGCGGGGGGGCAAGAGACCCAGTACTTC.

The chain uses TRBV5-6 and TRBJ2-5; D remains unclear. The CDR3 contains 12 residues. From germline, CDR1 is SGHDT and CDR2 YYEEEE. V lost 0 bases to trimming and J lost 5 bases, with 5 bases between them. CDR3 sequence reads: CASSLAEETQYF. The DNA of the CDR3 is TGTGCCAGCAGCTTGGCCGAGGAGACCCAGTACTTC.

V is TRBV9 and J is TRBJ1-5, with 9 bases that match TRBD1. The V gene's germline CDR1 is SGDLS and CDR2 YYNGEE. Trimming took 4 bases from V and 3 from J; bases not matched to a gene: 5. This CDR3 has 15 amino acids. The CDR3 reads CASSSGTGTNQPQHF. The CDR3 bases are TGTGCCAGCAGCTCCGGGACAGGGACCAATCAGCCCCAGCATTTT.

The V and J genes are TRBV6-2 or TRBV6-3 and TRBJ1-2; D is possibly TRBD1 (5 bases). Trimming removed 5 bases from V and 8 bases from J, with 12 bases in between. This CDR3 region has 12 residues. Germline V gene lookup returns CDR1 MNHEY and CDR2 SVGEGT. The CDR3 loop reads CASSRDRLGYTF. The CDR3 DNA is TGTGCCAGCAGTCGCGACAGACTGGGCTACACCTTC.

The chain uses TRBV5-1 and TRBJ2-1; D is uncertain. Trimming removed 0 bases at V and 6 bases at J, with 10 bases between. The CDR3 length is 14 residues. Germline lookup yields CDR1 SGHRS and CDR2 YFSETQ. The DNA for the CDR3 is TGCGCCAGCAGCTTGGTTCAATCAGTCAATGAGCAGTTCTTC. Encoded protein: CASSLVQSVNEQFF.

The chain links TRBV21-1 to TRBJ2-1; the D call in the table, TRBD2, was not verified against the DNA. TRBV21-1 is a pseudogene. The CDR3 loop spans 18 amino acids. The CDR3, as DNA: TGTGCCAGCAGCAAAAGCCTTAGCGGGGGGGAATCCTACAATGAGCAGTTCTTC. This gives the protein CASSKSLSGGESYNEQFF.

The J gene is TRBJ2-5, the V gene TRBV7-9; 14 positions agree with TRBD2. V was clipped by 3 bases and J by 5 bases; unmatched bases: 2. The CDR3 has 15 amino acids. Germline V gene lookup returns CDR1 SEHNR and CDR2 FQNEAQ (reference sequence). The CDR3 here is CASSLTSGRGETQYF. In nucleotides, the CDR3 is TGTGCCAGCAGCTTGACTAGCGGGAGGGGGGAGACCCAGTACTTC.

The chain uses TRBV7-9 and TRBJ2-1; 13 bases are shared with TRBD2. V was pared by 5 bases and J by 5 bases, with 9 bases of the junction left unmatched. This CDR3 has 17 residues. Germline V CDR1 and CDR2: SEHNR, FQNEAQ (reference sequence). Here the CDR3 reads CASSPTSGGARDNEQFF. CDR3 sequence (DNA): TGTGCCAGCAGCCCCACTAGCGGGGGGGCCCGGGACAATGAGCAGTTCTTC.

The V gene is TRBV28, the J gene TRBJ1-2; 12 nucleotides align to TRBD1. Trimming removed 6 bases from V and 5 bases from J; junction bases left unmatched: 4. CDR1 is MDHEN and CDR2 is SYDVKM in the germline V gene. This CDR3 is built from 14 residues. CDR3 nucleotide sequence: TGTGCCAGCAGGTGGGACAGGGGGCAATATGGCTACACCTTC. It codes for CASRWDRGQYGYTF.

This rearrangement joins TRBV19 to TRBJ2-3; a possible D gene is TRBD2 (6 bases). The CDR3 consists of 12 residues. From germline, CDR1 is LNHDA and CDR2 SQIVND (reference sequence). Trimming removed 1 base at V and 10 bases at J, with 9 bases between. CDR3 amino acids: CASSIVGTSQYF. The CDR3 DNA reads TGTGCCAGTAGTATAGTTGGGACTTCGCAGTATTTT. The variable domain in full, with the rest retrieved from reference TRBV19 and TRBJ2-3, is DGGITQSPKYLFRKEGQNVTLSCEQNLNHDAMYWYRQDPGQGLRLIYYSQIVNDFQKGDIAEGYSVSREKKESFPLTVTSAQKNPTAFYLCASSIVGTSQYFGPGTRLTVL.

The rearrangement joins TRBV5-8 to TRBJ1-6, with a tentative D call TRBD1 (6 bases). Trimming took 4 bases from V and 9 from J, leaving 17 bases between them. Germline V gives CDR1 SGHTS, CDR2 YDEGEE. The CDR3 has 15 amino acids. This CDR3 is CASSRPTGQISPLHF. CDR3 coding DNA: TGTGCCAGCAGCAGGCCAACAGGGCAGATTTCACCCCTCCACTTT.

J is TRBJ2-6 and V is TRBV2, with D uncertain. Trimming removed 1 base from V and 4 bases from J, with 11 bases in between. From germline, CDR1 is SNHLY and CDR2 FYNNEI. The CDR3 runs 16 residues. This CDR3 is CASSEGQIPGANVLTF. The CDR3 nucleotides are TGTGCCAGCAGTGAAGGGCAGATTCCAGGGGCCAACGTCCTGACTTTC.

This clone has a single count. V gene TRBV18 combines with J gene TRBJ1-1; weak D call: TRBD1 (5 bases). This CDR3 has 15 amino acids. Trimming pared 0 bases from V and 6 bases from J, leaving 14 bases between. Germline V lookup: CDR1 KGHSH, CDR2 LQKENI. CDR3 nucleotide sequence: TGTGCCAGCTCACCACCGACGGGGGGGACCCCTGAAGCTTTCTTT. It translates to CASSPPTGGTPEAFF. The entire variable domain, with the rest obtained from reference TRBV18 and TRBJ1-1, is as follows: NAGVMQNPRHLVRRRGQEARLRCSPMKGHSHVYWYRQLPEEGLKFMVYLQKENIIDESGMPKERFSAEFPKEGPSILRIQQVVRGDSAAYFCASSPPTGGTPEAFFGQGTRLTVV.

J is TRBJ2-1 and V is TRBV27; 7 bases are shared with TRBD1. The J segment lost 6 bases and the V segment lost 6 bases, leaving 8 bases of the junction unmatched. In germline, CDR1 is MNHEY, CDR2 SMNVEV (reference sequence). The CDR3 totals 14 residues. As DNA, the CDR3 is TGTGCCAGCAGAGCACCGGGACAGAGCAATGAGCAGTTCTTC. This encodes CASRAPGQSNEQFF.

V gene TRBV3-1 (or the pseudogene TRBV3-2) combines with J gene TRBJ1-1; 8 bases match TRBD1. The CDR3 contains 12 residues. The germline V gene has CDR1 LGHDT and CDR2 YNNKEL (reference sequence). V shed 4 bases, J shed 6 bases, and the junction held 1 base outside the gene matches. CDR3 DNA: TGTGCCAGCAGCCCGGGACAGGCTGAAGCTTTCTTT. Translation gives CASSPGQAEAFF.

The chain has TRBV7-2 and TRBJ2-5, with a weak D call TRBD2 (6 bases). The CDR3 is 14 amino acids. Between the trimmed V and J ends, which lost 5 bases and 2 bases, there was a span of 12 bases. Per germline, CDR1 SGHTA and CDR2 FQGNSA. The CDR3 DNA is TGTGCCAGCAGCGTTAGGGGAGGACAAGAGACCCAGTACTTC. This gives the protein CASSVRGGQETQYF.

J is TRBJ2-7 and V is TRBV19, with D hard to call. Between the trimmed V and J ends, which lost 5 bases and 0 bases, there was a span of 14 bases. The length of the CDR3 is 15 residues. CDR1 and CDR2 from the germline V gene are LNHDA and SQIVND (reference sequence). The CDR3 reads CASSLSFRSSYEQYF. In nucleotides, the CDR3 is TGTGCCAGTAGTCTGTCGTTTAGGAGCTCCTACGAGCAGTACTTC.

This clone was detected only a few times. Relative to the germline gene, one junction end is altered; a read error may explain this. The chain combines TRBV5-4 with TRBJ1-5; unclear D gene. CDR3 length equals 13 residues. Per the germline V gene, CDR1 is SGHNT and CDR2 is YYREEE (reference sequence). CDR3 region: CASSLGENQPQHF. The CDR3 region has the DNA TGTGCCAGCAGTTTGGGTGAGAATCAGCCCCAGCATTTT. Looking up the rest from reference TRBV5-4 and TRBJ1-5 gives the full variable domain: ETGVTQSPTHLIKTRGQQVTLRCSSQSGHNTVSWYQQALGQGPQFIFQYYREEENGRGNFPPRFSGLQFPNYSSELNVNALELDDSALYLCASSLGENQPQHFGDGTRLSIL.